Listed here are 2 T cell receptor beta chains from one sample, sequenced in a study of cytomegalovirus exposure and HLA in healthy donors. Primers: 60 Vbeta forward and 13 Jbeta reverse. Measured with immunoSEQ multiplex PCR; TCRdb has only the in-frame clones, and not every one. The sample includes more than 110,000 clones, roughly three quarters of them seen just once. The sample was PBMCs. The receptors derive from a female donor in good health and CMV-seronegative.

V is TRBV19 and J is TRBJ1-2; 7 nucleotides match TRBD1. V gave up 6 bases and J gave up 8 bases; unmatched junction bases: 12. The CDR3 has 14 amino acids. The V gene's germline CDR1 is LNHDA and CDR2 SQIVND (reference sequence). The CDR3 sequence is CASSPSRGAGGYTF. CDR3 nucleotides: TGTGCCAGTAGCCCTAGCAGGGGGGCTGGGGGCTACACCTTC.

The chain recombines TRBV29-1 with TRBJ1-5; D is unresolved. Per germline, CDR1 SQVTM and CDR2 ANQGSEA. This CDR3 is built from 13 residues. V lost 4 bases and J 3 bases, leaving 10 bases between the germline ends. CDR3 residues: CSVVEVINQPQHF. The CDR3, as DNA: TGCAGCGTTGTGGAGGTTATCAATCAGCCCCAGCATTTT.